The subject of this entry is one T cell receptor (beta chain). Its antigen is undetermined. Germline and junction disagree at one end, which may indicate a read error. The CDR3 sequence is 14 residues long. The V gene's germline CDR1 is SGHDN and CDR2 FVKESK. The entry originates in a study of cytomegalovirus exposure and HLA in healthy donors. General study findings and limits: There were some 150 TCR beta chains listed as cytomegalovirus-associated.

The validation cohort, a group of 130 or so subjects, included the donors and was separate from the approximately 670-subject first cohort. Profiling relied on immunoSEQ multiplex PCR, and the TCRdb table lists in-frame clones only, not all of them. The table records 120,000 or so clones, over 85% of them present only once. This sequence joins TRBV14 and TRBJ2-7; D is perhaps TRBD2 (5 bases). The TCR was taken from a woman under 30 in good health and CMV-seronegative. What was sequenced was PBMCs. The CDR3 reads CASSQGPGSFEQYF. The CDR3 bases are TGTGCCAGCAGCCAAGGCCCGGGGTCCTTCGAGCAGTACTTC.